The next 22 T cell receptor beta chains were all read from a single sample in a study of cytomegalovirus exposure and HLA in healthy donors (dated by TCRdb to 2016 to 2017). The receptor library was made with the immunoSEQ multiplex PCR assay. A mixture of 60 forward primers for TCR Vbeta segments and 13 reverse primers for TCR Jbeta segments was used in the multiplex PCR. TCRdb's version of the immuneACCESS table is confined to in-frame rearrangements and falls short of the full clone set. An unresolved V gene accounts for under half of the shortfall where checked; the remainder is of unknown origin. Counted in this sample were roughly 92,000 clones; 80% of them appeared once. Of the sample, 32% is held by the ten largest clones. Sequencing was carried out using PBMCs. The receptors stem from a man over 45 in good health and CMV-seropositive.

J is TRBJ2-7 and V is TRBV7-8, with D possibly being TRBD2 (6 bases). Germline V gives CDR1 SGHVS, CDR2 FQNEAQ. V lost 5 bases and J lost 3, with 32 bases in between. The CDR3 runs 20 residues. The CDR3 sequence: CASSTSLGLAHRGFNYEQYF. The CDR3 coding sequence is TGTGCCAGCAGCACCAGTCTCGGGCTAGCGCACAGAGGATTTAACTACGAGCAGTACTTC.

V usage is TRBV5-4 and J usage is TRBJ2-5; TRBD2 aligns across 8 bases. This CDR3 has 17 amino acids. Germline V gene data show CDR1 as SGHNT and CDR2 as YYREEE (reference sequence). V was pared by 0 bases and J by 5 bases, with 12 bases of the junction left unmatched. The CDR3, as DNA: TGTGCCAGCAGCTTGGATCCAGCGGGAGTTCGAGGGGAGACCCAGTACTTC. Encoded protein: CASSLDPAGVRGETQYF.

CDR3 coding DNA: TGTGCCAGCTCATCCTCAACGACAGGGCCGGATGGCTACACCTTC. It yields the protein CASSSSTTGPDGYTF. The chain links TRBV18 to TRBJ1-2, with 7 bases matching TRBD1. CDR1 KGHSH and CDR2 LQKENI come from the germline V gene. V trimming: 5 bases; J trimming: 6 bases; junction bases outside the gene matches: 12. The CDR3 is made up of 15 amino acids.

The chain recombines TRBV6-5 with TRBJ2-7, with 8 bases aligning to TRBD2. The CDR3 spans 14 residues. With V trimmed by 5 bases and J by 4 bases, 7 bases remained unmatched. Germline CDR1 reads MNHEY; CDR2 reads SVGAGI. The CDR3 region has the DNA TGTGCCAGCAGTCCAAGCGGGAGAGCTTACGAGCAGTACTTC. Translated: CASSPSGRAYEQYF.

The rearrangement joins TRBV29-1 to TRBJ2-7; no firm D call. Trimming took 4 bases from V and 0 from J, leaving 4 bases between them. Per germline, CDR1 SQVTM and CDR2 ANQGSEA. This CDR3 region has 11 residues. CDR3 region: CSVVYSYEQYF. The CDR3 nucleotides are TGCAGCGTTGTTTACTCCTACGAGCAGTACTTC.

V is TRBV2 and J is TRBJ2-5; TRBD2 matches 7 bases. CDR1 is SNHLY, CDR2 FYNNEI, per germline. V lost 7 bases, J lost 7 bases, and 9 bases stayed unmatched. This CDR3 region has 13 residues. The CDR3 DNA reads TGTGCCAGCATACAGGAAGGGAGGGGGACCCAGTACTTC. Translating it yields CASIQEGRGTQYF.

The chain links TRBV18 to TRBJ1-4, with D possibly TRBD1 on 5 matching bases. V lost 2 bases and J lost 5, with 6 bases in between. From germline, CDR1 is KGHSH and CDR2 LQKENI. This CDR3 is built from 13 residues. The CDR3 loop is CASSPGGNEKLFF. CDR3 bases: TGTGCCAGCTCACCAGGGGGGAATGAAAAACTGTTTTTT.

The chain is built from TRBV2 and TRBJ2-1, with D possibly being TRBD1 (6 bases). The ends were cut back, 7 bases at V and 5 bases at J, with 12 bases in the middle. Germline lookup yields CDR1 SNHLY and CDR2 FYNNEI. The CDR3 loop spans 13 amino acids. This CDR3 reads CASNRESHNEQFF. DNA of the CDR3: TGTGCCAGCAACAGGGAGTCGCACAATGAGCAGTTCTTC.

This chain links TRBV21-1 with TRBJ2-7; no check of the table's D call, TRBD2, against the DNA was made. TRBV21-1 is tagged as a pseudogene. The CDR3 has 16 amino acids. CDR3 DNA: TGTGCCAGCATCAAACTCGGACTAGCGGGCTCCTACGAGCAGTACTTC. Protein: CASIKLGLAGSYEQYF.

The gene calls are TRBV9 and TRBJ1-5; no definite D call. Germline V lookup: CDR1 SGDLS, CDR2 YYNGEE. The CDR3 runs to 13 residues. Trimming pared 1 base from V and 6 bases from J, leaving 8 bases between. The CDR3 coding sequence is TGTGCCAGCAGCGTACATGGCGGTCAGCCCCAGCATTTT. Its protein is CASSVHGGQPQHF.

CDR3: CASSGAGGNEQFF. In DNA form, the CDR3 reads TGCGCCAGCAGTGGAGCGGGGGGGAATGAGCAGTTCTTC. This sequence joins TRBV10-1 and TRBJ2-1; 10 nucleotides line up with TRBD2. Trimming took 4 bases from V and 7 from J; bases not matched to a gene: 1. Looked up from germline, CDR1 is WNHNN and CDR2 is SYGVQD (reference sequence). CDR3 size: 13 residues.

The chain employs TRBV19 and TRBJ2-3, with 13 bases identical to TRBD2. The V gene's germline CDR1 is LNHDA and CDR2 SQIVND (reference sequence). Trimming removed 6 bases from V and 1 base from J; junction bases left unmatched: 10. The CDR3 totals 18 residues. The CDR3: CASSDTSGRASGTDTQYF. As DNA, the CDR3 is TGTGCCAGTAGCGATACTAGCGGGAGGGCTTCTGGCACAGATACGCAGTATTTT.

In this sample, this clone turned up once. Here the CDR3 DNA reads TGTGCCTGGAGTGTAGGCGGGAGGGACCACGAGCAGTACTTC. As protein: CAWSVGGRDHEQYF. The chain recombines TRBV30 with TRBJ2-7, with TRBD2 identical over 9 bases. The CDR3 sequence is 14 residues long. CDR1 and CDR2 from the germline V gene are GTSNPN and SVGIG (reference sequence). V lost 0 bases and J lost 5; bases outside the gene matches: 5.

The gene calls are TRBV2 and TRBJ2-1; no definite D call. CDR3 length equals 14 residues. Trimming removed 4 bases from V and 6 bases from J, with 13 bases in between. From germline, CDR1 is SNHLY and CDR2 FYNNEI. The chain's CDR3 is CASSGGGLGNEQFF. The CDR3 nucleotides are TGTGCCAGCAGTGGAGGTGGTTTGGGCAATGAGCAGTTCTTC.

The V call is TRBV2, the J call TRBJ2-2; TRBD2 agrees at 10 bases. CDR1 and CDR2 (germline): SNHLY, FYNNEI. The ends lost 8 bases at V and 5 bases at J; junction bases unmatched: 8. The length of the CDR3 is 15 residues. CDR3 nucleotide sequence: TGTGCCAGCCGGACTAGCGGAGCAGGTACCGGGGAGCTGTTTTTT. Residues: CASRTSGAGTGELFF.

The chain joins TRBV4-1 to TRBJ1-3, with D tentatively TRBD1 (5 bases). The V end lost 1 base, the J end lost 8 bases, and 12 bases lay between the germline ends. This CDR3 comprises 14 residues. Germline loops: CDR1 MGHRA, CDR2 YSYEKL. CDR3 amino acids: CASSQGLGADTIYF. The CDR3, as DNA: TGCGCCAGCAGCCAAGGCTTAGGGGCTGACACCATATATTTT.

V and J are TRBV5-4 and TRBJ2-2, with TRBD2 as a possible D gene (5 bases). There are 14 residues in the CDR3. Germline values: CDR1 SGHNT, CDR2 YYREEE (reference sequence). Between the trimmed V and J ends, which lost 2 bases and 2 bases, there was a span of 7 bases. The CDR3 DNA reads as TGTGCCAGCAGCTTACGGGGTAACACCGGGGAGCTGTTTTTT. Residues: CASSLRGNTGELFF.

The J gene is TRBJ2-3, the V gene TRBV11-2, with 7 bases aligning to TRBD2. The germline gives CDR1 SGHAT, CDR2 FQNNGV. The V and J ends lost 5 bases and 0 bases, in that order; junction bases with no gene match: 5. This CDR3 has 15 residues. The CDR3 spells CASSLISGSTDTQYF. The CDR3 bases are TGTGCCAGCAGCCTCATTAGCGGGAGCACAGATACGCAGTATTTT.

The genes are TRBV4-1 and TRBJ2-7, with D perhaps matching TRBD2 (5 bases). The CDR3 has 15 amino acids. Looked up from germline, CDR1 is MGHRA and CDR2 is YSYEKL. Trimming cost V 0 bases and J 1 base, with 10 bases left between them. The CDR3 sequence is CASSQDTGISYEQYF. The CDR3 DNA reads TGCGCCAGCAGCCAAGACACGGGGATATCCTACGAGCAGTACTTC.

The rearrangement joins TRBV10-3 to TRBJ2-5; 8 bases map to TRBD1. After removal of 6 bases from V and 1 base from J, the junction contained 4 bases not matched to a gene. The germline V gene has CDR1 ENHRY and CDR2 SYGVKD. CDR3 length: 14 amino acids. In DNA form, the CDR3 reads TGTGCCATCAGCGCAGGGACAGGCCAAGAGACCCAGTACTTC. It encodes CAISAGTGQETQYF.

The rearrangement uses TRBV2 and TRBJ1-2; 10 bases agree with TRBD1. V gave up 7 bases and J gave up 4 bases; unmatched junction bases: 9. The CDR3 is 15 amino acids. Germline V gives CDR1 SNHLY, CDR2 FYNNEI. For the CDR3, the DNA is TGTGCCAGCATCGACCGGGACAGGGGATTCTATGGCTACACCTTC. This encodes CASIDRDRGFYGYTF.

This clone was seen once. The CDR3 DNA follows: TGTGCCAGCAGTGGGCCCCAGCGGGAGGGTTACGAGCAGTACTTC. Protein product: CASSGPQREGYEQYF. The chain links TRBV6-4 to TRBJ2-7; the match to TRBD2 covers 10 bases. The trim removed 4 bases at V and 4 bases at J, leaving 7 bases unmatched. The CDR3 loop spans 15 amino acids. Germline V lookup: CDR1 MRHNA, CDR2 SNTAGT.